The 26 T cell receptor beta chains in this list originate from one sample, sequenced in a study of neoadjuvant nivolumab and ipilimumab in lung cancer. Generated by immunoSEQ multiplex PCR, the TCRdb table keeps only in-frame clones and is missing some. In the table there are some 17,000 clones, 70% to 80% of which are singletons. The sequencing here drew on tumor tissue, taken after neoadjuvant nivolumab, alone or with ipilimumab, at or shortly before surgery. The receptors were sampled from an adult with non-small cell lung cancer.

The chain is built from TRBV12-5 and TRBJ1-5; D is ambiguous. The CDR3 covers 12 residues. The V and J ends lost 6 bases and 10 bases respectively, with 13 bases between them. Germline V gene data show CDR1 as LGHNT and CDR2 as FRNRAP. CDR3 sequence reads: CASGLPGLPQHF. For the CDR3, the DNA is TGTGCTAGTGGCTTACCCGGACTCCCCCAGCATTTT.

By its share, this clone is medium-sized. This rearrangement joins TRBV13 to TRBJ1-1; 9 positions match TRBD1. V lost 1 base to trimming and J lost 4 bases; unmatched junction nucleotides: 10. CDR3 length equals 17 residues. CDR1 is PRHDT and CDR2 is FYEKMQ in the germline V gene (reference sequence). The CDR3 reads CASSLEGTGSTGTEAFF. The CDR3 DNA reads TGTGCCAGCAGCTTAGAAGGGACAGGGAGTACGGGCACTGAAGCTTTCTTT.

The chain couples TRBV5-4 to TRBJ1-2, with D possibly being TRBD1 (6 bases). Trimming stripped 1 base from V and 1 base from J, with 17 bases between. This CDR3 contains 17 residues. Germline assignment: CDR1 SGHNT and CDR2 YYREEE (reference sequence). In DNA form, the CDR3 reads TGTGCCAGCAGCTTGCGTGGGGGCGCCCGGATTAACTATGGCTACACCTTC. As protein: CASSLRGGARINYGYTF.

The genes are TRBV29-1 and TRBJ1-2; D unclear. Germline V gene lookup returns CDR1 SQVTM and CDR2 ANQGSEA. Trimming left V 4 bases short and J 3 bases short, with 15 bases between. The CDR3 is made up of 14 amino acids. The CDR3 coding sequence is TGCAGCGTTGGGGAATGGGCCGGTTACTATGGCTACACCTTC. Its protein is CSVGEWAGYYGYTF.

CDR3 nucleotide sequence: TGTGCCAGCAGTTTGCAGGTCTCTCCCTACGAGCAGTACTTC. This sequence encodes CASSLQVSPYEQYF. This sequence joins TRBV28 and TRBJ2-7; no firm D call. From germline, CDR1 is MDHEN and CDR2 SYDVKM. Trimming cost V 3 bases and J 2 bases, with 11 bases left between them. CDR3 length: 14 amino acids.

The chain's CDR3 is CASSPGTGVETQYF. DNA for the CDR3: TGTGCCAGCAGCCCCGGGACAGGGGTCGAGACCCAGTACTTC. The chain links TRBV7-9 to TRBJ2-5, with TRBD1 identical over 10 bases. J lost 5 bases, V lost 5 bases, and 5 bases had no gene match. CDR1 is SEHNR and CDR2 is FQNEAQ in the germline V gene (reference sequence). This CDR3 contains 14 residues.

This clone was observed a few times. The chain couples TRBV9 to TRBJ1-1, with D perhaps matching TRBD1 (5 bases). Trimming left V 0 bases short and J 0 bases short, with 9 bases between. CDR1 is SGDLS, CDR2 YYNGEE, per germline. The CDR3 covers 15 residues. CDR3 nucleotide sequence: TGTGCCAGCAGCGTAGGAGGGGTCATGAACACTGAAGCTTTCTTT. Its protein is CASSVGGVMNTEAFF. The whole variable domain, filled in from reference TRBV9 and TRBJ1-1, reads DSGVTQTPKHLITATGQRVTLRCSPRSGDLSVYWYQQSLDQGLQFLIQYYNGEERAKGNILERFSAQQFPDLHSELNLSSLELGDSALYFCASSVGGVMNTEAFFGQGTRLTVV.

This chain uses TRBV7-9 with TRBJ2-2; D gene unclear. Trimming pared 5 bases from V and 4 bases from J, leaving 8 bases between. Germline V CDR1 and CDR2: SEHNR, FQNEAQ (reference sequence). The CDR3 length is 13 residues. The chain's CDR3 is CASSRPVTGELFF. The CDR3, as DNA: TGTGCCAGCAGCCGACCTGTCACCGGGGAGCTGTTTTTT.

This chain uses TRBV10-1 with TRBJ2-3; D uncertain. Germline assignment: CDR1 WNHNN and CDR2 SYGVQD (reference sequence). The length of the CDR3 is 11 residues. V was clipped by 3 bases and J by 2 bases, with 0 bases between them. As DNA, the CDR3 is TGCGCCAGCAGTGACACAGATACGCAGTATTTT. Amino acids: CASSDTDTQYF.

J is TRBJ2-7 and V is TRBV4-1; no reliable D call. The germline V and J ends were trimmed by 0 bases and 0 bases, with 12 bases remaining between them. This CDR3 is built from 16 residues. Germline CDR1 reads MGHRA; CDR2 reads YSYEKL. The CDR3 coding sequence is TGCGCCAGCAGCCAAGATTACCCAGGTCTCTCCTACGAGCAGTACTTC. Residues: CASSQDYPGLSYEQYF.

This clone was detected only a few times. The rearrangement links TRBV2 to TRBJ2-3; D remains ambiguous. CDR3 size: 13 residues. The germline CDR1 and CDR2 sequences are SNHLY and FYNNEI. V lost 10 bases, J lost 5 bases, and 16 bases lay in between. The CDR3 DNA reads TGTGCCACCCTCAATTGGGGTAAAGATACGCAGTATTTT. Translating gives CATLNWGKDTQYF.

The chain has TRBV5-1 and TRBJ2-2, with unresolved D. CDR1 is SGHRS, CDR2 YFSETQ, per germline. The V end was cut by 1 base, the J end by 1 base, with 8 bases between. CDR3 size: 15 residues. The CDR3 region has the DNA TGCGCCAGCAGCTTGATGGGCTTGAACACCGGGGAGCTGTTTTTT. Translation gives CASSLMGLNTGELFF.

V and J are TRBV7-8 and TRBJ2-3, with no clear D. This CDR3 is 16 amino acids long. Germline assignment: CDR1 SGHVS and CDR2 FQNEAQ. The V end lost 2 bases, the J end lost 4 bases, and 16 bases lay between the germline ends. The chain's CDR3 is CASSLRGFNMPDTQYF. The CDR3 DNA is TGTGCCAGCAGCTTAAGAGGTTTTAATATGCCAGATACGCAGTATTTT.

The chain carries TRBV4-2 and TRBJ2-2; D uncertain. This CDR3 has 16 amino acids. Trimming took off 1 base at V and 4 bases at J, with 13 bases between the two ends. CDR1 and CDR2 (germline): LGHNA, YNFKEQ. The CDR3 spells CASSQATQRATGELFF. The DNA of the CDR3 is TGTGCCAGCAGCCAAGCCACCCAAAGAGCCACCGGGGAGCTGTTTTTT.

The chain couples TRBV5-1 to TRBJ1-4; D possibly corresponds to TRBD1 (5 bases). Per the germline V gene, CDR1 is SGHRS and CDR2 is YFSETQ. V was pared by 2 bases and J by 8 bases, with 13 bases between. CDR3 length equals 14 residues. The CDR3 region has the DNA TGCGCCAGCAGCTTACAGGAACCAGGGGAAAAACTGTTTTTT. Translation gives CASSLQEPGEKLFF.

The V call is TRBV5-1, the J call TRBJ2-7; 7 bases agree with TRBD1. The CDR3 totals 15 residues. After removal of 3 bases from V and 1 base from J, the junction contained 7 bases not matched to a gene. Germline CDR1 is SGHRS and CDR2 is YFSETQ. The CDR3 sequence: CASSSGTAASYEQYF. The DNA for the CDR3 is TGCGCCAGCAGCTCGGGGACAGCAGCTTCCTACGAGCAGTACTTC.

The chain has TRBV29-1 and TRBJ1-6; TRBD1 matches 8 bases. The length of the CDR3 is 15 residues. Losses at the gene ends were 7 bases for V and 5 bases for J; bases not matched to a gene: 10. Germline V gives CDR1 SQVTM, CDR2 ANQGSEA. CDR3 region: CSARTGSTNNSPLHF. The CDR3 nucleotides read TGCAGCGCTAGGACAGGGTCTACCAATAATTCACCCCTCCACTTT.

This clone showed up just a few times. The V call is TRBV5-4, the J call TRBJ2-5, with a weak D call TRBD1 (6 bases). CDR1 and CDR2 (germline): SGHNT, YYREEE (reference sequence). CDR3 length: 14 amino acids. V lost 1 base to trimming and J lost 1 base, with 8 bases between them. The CDR3 DNA is TGTGCCAGCAGCTTGAGGACAGCCCAAGAGACCCAGTACTTC. Translated, it gives CASSLRTAQETQYF.

The chain recombines TRBV7-8 with TRBJ2-7; TRBD1 matches 8 bases. Germline CDR1 SGHVS, CDR2 FQNEAQ. V was clipped by 1 base and J by 7 bases; unmatched bases: 9. The CDR3 covers 15 residues. The CDR3 DNA follows: TGTGCCAGCAGCTTAGACCCGCAGGGGGCGAGAGAGCAGTACTTC. It is translated as CASSLDPQGAREQYF.

The rearrangement joins TRBV9 to TRBJ2-1; 9 nucleotides line up with TRBD2. With V trimmed by 0 bases and J by 5 bases, 3 bases remained unmatched. CDR1 is SGDLS and CDR2 is YYNGEE in the germline V gene. This CDR3 has 15 amino acids. In DNA form, the CDR3 reads TGTGCCAGCAGCGTAGTGGCGGGGGGGGACAATGAGCAGTTCTTC. Protein product: CASSVVAGGDNEQFF.

The chain uses TRBV6-5 and TRBJ1-6, with D uncertain. Germline values: CDR1 MNHEY, CDR2 SVGAGI. The CDR3 totals 16 residues. Between the trimmed V and J ends, which lost 0 bases and 7 bases, there was a span of 13 bases. As DNA, the CDR3 is TGTGCCAGCAGTTACTCCGGACTTACTACAAATTCACCCCTCCACTTT. Protein product: CASSYSGLTTNSPLHF.

This clone was counted only a few times. This chain uses TRBV27 with TRBJ1-2; D remains ambiguous. Trimming pared 6 bases from V and 4 bases from J, leaving 12 bases between. This CDR3 has 13 amino acids. From germline, CDR1 is MNHEY and CDR2 SMNVEV (reference sequence). CDR3 sequence reads: CASSGIPGYGYTF. The DNA of the CDR3 is TGTGCCAGCAGCGGGATTCCGGGCTATGGCTACACCTTC.

This sequence joins TRBV5-1 and TRBJ1-2, with TRBD1 matching over 7 bases. The junction had 11 bases not matched to a gene; V was cut back by 4 bases and J by 8 bases. This CDR3 has 14 amino acids. Germline V gives CDR1 SGHRS, CDR2 YFSETQ. As DNA, the CDR3 is TGCGCCAGCAGCGTGGGACAGAGGGATGGCGGCTACACCTTC. It encodes CASSVGQRDGGYTF. Drawing the rest from reference TRBV5-1 and TRBJ1-2, the complete variable domain is KAGVTQTPRYLIKTRGQQVTLSCSPISGHRSVSWYQQTPGQGLQFLFEYFSETQRNKGNFPGRFSGRQFSNSRSEMNVSTLELGDSALYLCASSVGQRDGGYTFGSGTRLTVV.

V and J are TRBV5-1 and TRBJ2-5; D gene ambiguous. V was clipped by 4 bases and J by 1 base, with 8 bases between them. CDR3 length: 13 residues. The germline CDR1 and CDR2 sequences are SGHRS and YFSETQ. The CDR3 loop reads CASSPPGQETQYF. CDR3 bases: TGCGCCAGCAGCCCCCCGGGCCAAGAGACCCAGTACTTC.

This clone was recorded once. The chain links TRBV5-1 to TRBJ2-1, with D perhaps TRBD1 or TRBD2 (6 bases each). This CDR3 is built from 16 residues. Trimming shortened V by 4 bases and J by 7 bases, and 21 bases separated the two germline ends. Per the germline V gene, CDR1 is SGHRS and CDR2 is YFSETQ. The CDR3: CASSNSGARGYNEQFF. As DNA, the CDR3 is TGCGCCAGCAGCAATTCGGGGGCCCGGGGATATAATGAGCAGTTCTTC.

The J gene is TRBJ1-1, the V gene TRBV14; tentatively, D is TRBD1 (6 bases). Per germline, CDR1 SGHDN and CDR2 FVKESK. The V end was cut by 8 bases, the J end by 3 bases, with 13 bases between. The CDR3 has 13 residues. In DNA form, the CDR3 reads TGTGCCAGCTCGTCCAGGGGAGACACTGAAGCTTTCTTT. It specifies CASSSRGDTEAFF. Together with reference TRBV14 and TRBJ1-1, the CDR3 gives the full variable domain: EAGVTQFPSHSVIEKGQTVTLRCDPISGHDNLYWYRRVMGKEIKFLLHFVKESKQDESGMPNNRFLAERTGGTYSTLKVQPAELEDSGVYFCASSSRGDTEAFFGQGTRLTVV.